The TCR beta chain described here comes from a study of human T cells and chemical hapten exposure. Study-wide context: The use of 2% DPC on around 2 cm by around 2 cm of upper inner arm skin constituted sensitization. Women made up most patients, who had alopecia areata, totalis or universalis.

With respect to this clonotype: Its antigen is still unknown.

Time point here: patch test 1, 2 weeks after DPC sensitization. Indicated treatment: therapeutic diphenylcyclopropenone sensitization with weekly scalp DPC. V dropped 0 bases and J dropped 5; count of bases not matched to a gene: 1. Per the germline V gene, CDR1 is SGHDT and CDR2 is YYEEEE. The CDR3 spans 13 residues. The study's findings and limits: Relative to control repertoires, expanded TCRs gave rise to significantly more large CDR3 similarity clusters. TCRs above 1 in 1000 frequency did not change with DPC sensitization.

MiXCR, run by TCRdb on the RACE reads, gives a single entry per CDR3 protein. This table holds just under 350,000 distinct CDR3 sequences, roughly 6.9% found once. The chain carries TRBV5-6 and TRBJ2-7, with 8 bases that match TRBD1. This material consisted of whole blood, taken in connection with sensitization to the hapten diphenylcyclopropenone (DPC). The clonotype originates from a woman younger than 35 with alopecia areata. Some clones in this sample may be carry-over from other donors' samples. As DNA, the CDR3 is TGTGCCAGCAGCTTGGACAGGGGGAACGAGCAGTACTTC. Its translation is CASSLDRGNEQYF. The entire variable domain, with the rest obtained from reference TRBV5-6 and TRBJ2-7, is as follows: DAGVTQSPTHLIKTRGQQVTLRCSPKSGHDTVSWYQQALGQGPQFIFQYYEEEERQRGNFPDRFSGHQFPNYSSELNVNALLLGDSALYLCASSLDRGNEQYFGPGTRLTVT.